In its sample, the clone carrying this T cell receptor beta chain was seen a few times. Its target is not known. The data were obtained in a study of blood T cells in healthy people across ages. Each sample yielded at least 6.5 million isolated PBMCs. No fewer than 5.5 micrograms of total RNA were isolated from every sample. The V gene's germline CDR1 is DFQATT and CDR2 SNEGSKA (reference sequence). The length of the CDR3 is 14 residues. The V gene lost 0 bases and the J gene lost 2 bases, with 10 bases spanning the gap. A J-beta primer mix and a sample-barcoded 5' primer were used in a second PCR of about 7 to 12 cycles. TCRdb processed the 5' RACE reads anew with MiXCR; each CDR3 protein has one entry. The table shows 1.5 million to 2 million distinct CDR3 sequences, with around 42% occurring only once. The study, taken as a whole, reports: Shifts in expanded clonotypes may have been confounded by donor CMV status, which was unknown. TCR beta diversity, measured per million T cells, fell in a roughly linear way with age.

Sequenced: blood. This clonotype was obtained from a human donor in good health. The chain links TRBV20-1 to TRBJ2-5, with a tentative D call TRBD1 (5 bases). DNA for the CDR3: TGCAGTGCTAGAGATCCACAGGTTCAAGAGACCCAGTACTTC. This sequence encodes CSARDPQVQETQYF.